Presented here are 32 T cell receptor beta chains from one specimen sequenced in a study of a mutant IDH1 vaccine in newly diagnosed glioma. Time point: baseline, week 1 (first vaccination visit). Treatment: pre-vaccination baseline after standard-of-care therapy. Sequencing was performed with immunoSEQ multiplex PCR; in TCRdb, only in-frame clones are kept and a portion is missing. Of tens of thousands of clones in the sample, around 86% were seen once. This material consisted of PBMCs, taken from a glioma patient treated with radiotherapy, temozolomide or both. These TCRs come from a young man with glioma.

The rearrangement joins TRBV4-1 to TRBJ1-2; no definite D call. Deletions cut 5 bases from V and 1 base from J, with 8 bases between. The CDR3 has 13 residues. The germline gives CDR1 MGHRA, CDR2 YSYEKL. The CDR3 loop is CASSSGNNYGYTF. The CDR3 coding sequence is TGCGCCAGCAGCTCTGGGAATAACTATGGCTACACCTTC.

V gene TRBV7-6 combines with J gene TRBJ2-1; perhaps TRBD2 as D (5 bases). This CDR3 is 16 amino acids long. Germline V CDR1 and CDR2: SGHVS, FNYEAQ. The ends were cut back, 4 bases at V and 5 bases at J, with 18 bases in the middle. In DNA form, the CDR3 reads TGTGCCAGCAGCTGGGAAGTGAGGGTTACTAACAATGAGCAGTTCTTC. Translated, it gives CASSWEVRVTNNEQFF.

The gene calls are TRBV7-8 and TRBJ1-3; D call uncertain. Germline CDR1 reads SGHVS; CDR2 reads FQNEAQ. Trimming cost V 4 bases and J 0 bases, with 10 bases left between them. This CDR3 region has 15 residues. The CDR3 DNA reads TGTGCCAGCAGCTCCGTATGGGGCTCTGGAAACACCATATATTTT. It is translated as CASSSVWGSGNTIYF.

The genes are TRBV7-9 and TRBJ2-1; TRBD2 matches 12 bases. From germline, CDR1 is SEHNR and CDR2 FQNEAQ (reference sequence). The CDR3 loop spans 18 amino acids. The trim removed 4 bases at V and 8 bases at J, leaving 15 bases unmatched. CDR3 in DNA: TGTGCCAGCAGCTCCTTAGATACTAGCGGGGGGACATCCTATGAGCAGTTCTTC. Translating gives CASSSLDTSGGTSYEQFF.

The V call is TRBV6-6, the J call TRBJ2-1; 9 bases fit TRBD2. CDR3 length equals 16 residues. Trimming at V came to 5 bases and at J to 9 bases, leaving 14 bases not matched to a gene. Germline lookup yields CDR1 MNHNY and CDR2 SVGAGI (reference sequence). The CDR3 is CASSPSGVSGSGEQFF. The CDR3 DNA follows: TGTGCCAGCAGTCCTAGCGGGGTAAGCGGTTCGGGTGAGCAGTTCTTC.

The chain recombines TRBV6-6 with TRBJ1-5, with 7 bases that match TRBD1. The CDR3 runs 15 residues. After removal of 2 bases from V and 2 bases from J, the junction contained 3 bases not matched to a gene. Germline CDR1 reads MNHNY; CDR2 reads SVGAGI (reference sequence). Here the CDR3 reads CASSYGQGGNQPQHF. CDR3 DNA sequence: TGTGCCAGCAGTTACGGGCAGGGGGGCAATCAGCCCCAGCATTTT.

The chain employs TRBV5-4 and TRBJ1-1; TRBD1 aligns across 9 bases. Germline V gives CDR1 SGHNT, CDR2 YYREEE (reference sequence). V dropped 0 bases and J dropped 0; count of bases not matched to a gene: 6. The CDR3 spans 17 residues. CDR3 loop: CASSLGTGDAMNTEAFF. CDR3 sequence (DNA): TGTGCCAGCAGCTTGGGGACAGGGGACGCCATGAACACTGAAGCTTTCTTT.

The chain has TRBV6-6 and TRBJ2-7, with D hard to call. V lost 2 bases and J 2 bases, leaving 13 bases between the germline ends. This CDR3 has 15 residues. Per the germline V gene, CDR1 is MNHNY and CDR2 is SVGAGI (reference sequence). CDR3 amino acids: CASSYRAVEPYEQYF. CDR3 nucleotide sequence: TGTGCCAGCAGTTACAGGGCAGTTGAACCCTACGAGCAGTACTTC.

The chain is built from TRBV29-1 and TRBJ1-2, with a weak D call TRBD1 (6 bases). V was cut by 8 bases and J by 7 bases, with 14 bases left in between. This CDR3 contains 11 residues. Looked up from germline, CDR1 is SQVTM and CDR2 is ANQGSEA. In DNA form, the CDR3 reads TGCAGCTTAGGGGGAGAAAGTGGCTACACCTTC. Amino acids: CSLGGESGYTF.

This rearrangement joins TRBV5-6 to TRBJ2-1; 7 positions agree with TRBD2. CDR1 and CDR2 from the germline V gene are SGHDT and YYEEEE. The CDR3 is 15 amino acids. V lost 5 bases and J lost 0; bases outside the gene matches: 5. Here the CDR3 reads CASSSTSFSYNEQFF. The DNA for the CDR3 is TGTGCCAGCAGTTCGACTAGCTTCTCCTACAATGAGCAGTTCTTC.

V gene TRBV19 combines with J gene TRBJ1-1; 7 bases fit TRBD1. The germline gives CDR1 LNHDA, CDR2 SQIVND (reference sequence). Trimming removed 5 bases from V and 11 bases from J; junction bases left unmatched: 8. The length of the CDR3 is 12 residues. This CDR3 reads CASSPRQGEAFF. The CDR3, as DNA: TGTGCCAGTAGTCCCCGACAGGGCGAGGCTTTCTTT.

The CDR3 DNA reads TGTGCCAGCAGCTCATCCAGGAACACTGAAGCTTTCTTT. It codes for CASSSSRNTEAFF. This rearrangement joins TRBV5-4 to TRBJ1-1, with D hard to call. V lost 3 bases and J 1 base, leaving 7 bases between the germline ends. The CDR3 is made up of 13 amino acids. Germline CDR1 and CDR2: SGHNT and YYREEE (reference sequence). The full variable domain, with the rest looked up from reference TRBV5-4 and TRBJ1-1, is ETGVTQSPTHLIKTRGQQVTLRCSSQSGHNTVSWYQQALGQGPQFIFQYYREEENGRGNFPPRFSGLQFPNYSSELNVNALELDDSALYLCASSSSRNTEAFFGQGTRLTVV.

The V call is TRBV19, the J call TRBJ1-2; D is uncertain. V was cut by 6 bases and J by 5 bases, with 16 bases left in between. Germline V gene data show CDR1 as LNHDA and CDR2 as SQIVND (reference sequence). This CDR3 is 14 amino acids long. CDR3 coding DNA: TGTGCCAGTAGAAAAGCAGAGGCAAGGTATGGCTACACCTTC. Translating gives CASRKAEARYGYTF.

The chain employs TRBV19 and TRBJ2-4; TRBD2 matches 12 bases. The CDR3 spans 16 residues. V shed 5 bases, J shed 4 bases, and the junction held 6 bases outside the gene matches. Germline assignment: CDR1 LNHDA and CDR2 SQIVND (reference sequence). CDR3 region: CASSRTSGGRKNIQYF. DNA of the CDR3: TGTGCCAGTAGTCGTACTAGCGGGGGGCGTAAAAACATTCAGTACTTC.

V gene TRBV19 combines with J gene TRBJ2-7, with D maybe TRBD1 (6 bases). With 3 bases removed from V and 2 bases from J, the gap between germline ends came to 11 bases. The germline V gene has CDR1 LNHDA and CDR2 SQIVND (reference sequence). The CDR3 contains 14 residues. The CDR3 DNA follows: TGTGCCAGTAGTATCCGGGACACTACCTACGAGCAGTACTTC. Protein: CASSIRDTTYEQYF.

This chain joins TRBV28 and TRBJ2-2; D perhaps matches TRBD1 (6 bases). This CDR3 is 17 amino acids long. V gave up 7 bases and J gave up 3 bases, with 21 bases separating them. Germline loops: CDR1 MDHEN, CDR2 SYDVKM. The CDR3: CASNSLGANWDTGELFF. The CDR3 DNA sequence: TGTGCCAGCAACTCACTGGGGGCCAACTGGGACACCGGGGAGCTGTTTTTT.

The genes are TRBV7-9 and TRBJ2-1; no clear D. Germline V gene data show CDR1 as SEHNR and CDR2 as FQNEAQ (reference sequence). The V gene lost 3 bases and the J gene lost 9 bases, with 9 bases spanning the gap. This CDR3 has 12 residues. The CDR3 coding sequence is TGTGCCAGCAGCTTTGGCAAAAGTGAGCAGTTCTTC. This encodes CASSFGKSEQFF.

V gene TRBV19 combines with J gene TRBJ2-1; D call uncertain. The CDR3 totals 14 residues. Germline lookup yields CDR1 LNHDA and CDR2 SQIVND (reference sequence). V was trimmed by 10 bases and J by 2 bases, leaving 15 bases between them. The CDR3 nucleotides read TGTGCCACGAAGGAGCTAGGCCCCTACAATGAGCAGTTCTTC. It encodes CATKELGPYNEQFF.

The chain joins TRBV9 to TRBJ2-1; 11 positions match TRBD2. The CDR3 totals 16 residues. CDR1 and CDR2 from the germline V gene are SGDLS and YYNGEE. J lost 10 bases, V lost 0 bases, and 9 bases had no gene match. The DNA of the CDR3 is TGTGCCAGCAGCGTAGGACTAGCGGGGTTCCACCTGGAGCAGTTCTTC. Its translation is CASSVGLAGFHLEQFF. Using reference TRBV9 and TRBJ2-1 for the parts outside the CDR3, the full variable domain is DSGVTQTPKHLITATGQRVTLRCSPRSGDLSVYWYQQSLDQGLQFLIQYYNGEERAKGNILERFSAQQFPDLHSELNLSSLELGDSALYFCASSVGLAGFHLEQFFGPGTRLTVL.

This chain connects TRBV7-2 to TRBJ2-1; the D is unclear. CDR3 length: 16 residues. Germline V lookup: CDR1 SGHTA, CDR2 FQGNSA. The ends were cut back, 5 bases at V and 0 bases at J, with 14 bases in the middle. The chain's CDR3 is CASSALTVSSYNEQFF. CDR3 sequence (DNA): TGTGCCAGCAGCGCGCTGACGGTTAGCTCCTACAATGAGCAGTTCTTC.

This clone has more than one count but fewer than ten. V and J are TRBV19 and TRBJ1-1, with D perhaps TRBD1 (6 bases). Germline CDR1 and CDR2: LNHDA and SQIVND (reference sequence). The ends were cut back, 5 bases at V and 3 bases at J, with 16 bases in the middle. CDR3 length: 15 residues. This CDR3 is CASSFPRGRDTEAFF. CDR3 nucleotide sequence: TGTGCCAGTAGTTTCCCCAGGGGAAGGGACACTGAAGCTTTCTTT.

This rearrangement joins TRBV14 to TRBJ2-2; D assignment may be TRBD1 or TRBD2 (5 bases each). The CDR3 covers 15 residues. Germline CDR1 SGHDN, CDR2 FVKESK. The germline V and J ends were trimmed by 3 bases and 7 bases, with 15 bases remaining between them. CDR3: CASSQEGTRRGELFF. In DNA, the CDR3 is TGTGCCAGCAGCCAGGAAGGGACGAGGCGCGGGGAGCTGTTTTTT.

The J gene is TRBJ1-1, the V gene TRBV19; no clear D gene. The V end lost 5 bases, the J end lost 6 bases, and 19 bases lay between the germline ends. The CDR3 length is 15 residues. CDR1 and CDR2 from the germline V gene are LNHDA and SQIVND (reference sequence). CDR3 sequence (DNA): TGTGCCAGTAGTGTAACCGGGAAGCGCGGGGCTGAAGCTTTCTTT. Protein sequence: CASSVTGKRGAEAFF.

CDR3 in DNA: TGCGCCAGCAGCTTGGATACGCGGGGCTTATGGGGCTACACCTTC. Translating it yields CASSLDTRGLWGYTF. The chain combines TRBV5-1 with TRBJ1-2, with a tentative D call TRBD1 (5 bases). This CDR3 has 15 residues. Deletions cut 0 bases from V and 8 bases from J, with 17 bases between. Germline CDR1 SGHRS, CDR2 YFSETQ.

This chain uses TRBV19 with TRBJ1-4, with a weak D call TRBD1 (6 bases). Looked up from germline, CDR1 is LNHDA and CDR2 is SQIVND (reference sequence). CDR3 length equals 14 residues. With 5 bases removed from V and 5 bases from J, the gap between germline ends came to 12 bases. DNA of the CDR3: TGTGCCAGTAGTTTCGACAGGACGAATGAAAAACTGTTTTTT. Amino acid sequence: CASSFDRTNEKLFF.

This chain connects TRBV5-4 to TRBJ2-5; tentatively, D is TRBD1 (5 bases). TRBJ2-7 matches the DNA end more closely, so the J call is doubtful. The germline V gene encodes CDR1 SGHNT and CDR2 YYREEE (reference sequence). The CDR3 contains 15 residues. The CDR3 here is CASSRGQFSSYEQYF. The DNA for the CDR3 is TGTGCCAGCAGCCGAGGACAATTTTCCTCCTACGAGCAGTACTTC.

The chain joins TRBV4-1 to TRBJ2-7; unclear D gene. Germline CDR1 and CDR2: MGHRA and YSYEKL. The CDR3 extends over 16 amino acids. Trimming stripped 1 base from V and 0 bases from J, with 13 bases between. The CDR3 is CASSQGSGLYSYEQYF. CDR3 DNA sequence: TGCGCCAGCAGCCAAGGATCAGGTCTGTACTCCTACGAGCAGTACTTC.

The V and J genes are TRBV4-1 and TRBJ1-5; D not certain. With 1 base removed from V and 7 bases from J, the gap between germline ends came to 11 bases. The CDR3 has 14 amino acids. Germline V gene sequence: CDR1 MGHRA, CDR2 YSYEKL. CDR3 sequence reads: CASSQVEGRQPQHF. CDR3 in DNA: TGCGCCAGCAGCCAAGTCGAGGGAAGGCAGCCCCAGCATTTT.

V and J are TRBV7-2 and TRBJ2-3; 7 positions agree with TRBD1. The V gene's germline CDR1 is SGHTA and CDR2 FQGNSA. V shed 5 bases and J 4 bases; nucleotides not matched to a gene: 9. The CDR3 spans 15 residues. CDR3 region: CASSALTGSADTQYF. As DNA, the CDR3 is TGTGCCAGCAGCGCCTTGACAGGGAGTGCAGATACGCAGTATTTT.

The V call is TRBV28, the J call TRBJ2-5; maybe TRBD2 (6 bases). There are 15 residues in the CDR3. Trimming shortened V by 4 bases and J by 0 bases, and 12 bases separated the two germline ends. Germline V gene data show CDR1 as MDHEN and CDR2 as SYDVKM. CDR3 DNA: TGTGCCAGCAGTTCTCGGACTATCTACCAAGAGACCCAGTACTTC. It yields the protein CASSSRTIYQETQYF.

This clone was observed a handful of times. V is TRBV4-1 and J is TRBJ1-1; 9 bases match TRBD1. Germline values: CDR1 MGHRA, CDR2 YSYEKL. J gave up 4 bases and V 10 bases, and 7 bases lay outside the gene matches. This CDR3 comprises 13 residues. The CDR3 region is CATSGTGSTEAFF. In nucleotides, the CDR3 is TGCGCCACCTCCGGGACAGGGAGCACTGAAGCTTTCTTT.

The chain is built from TRBV27 and TRBJ2-7, with TRBD2 identical over 11 bases. The V gene end was trimmed by 6 bases and the J gene end by 4 bases; junction bases not matched to a gene: 5. CDR3 length: 14 amino acids. The germline V gene has CDR1 MNHEY and CDR2 SMNVEV (reference sequence). CDR3 sequence reads: CASRTSGGVYEQYF. The CDR3 region has the DNA TGTGCCAGCAGAACTAGCGGGGGAGTTTACGAGCAGTACTTC.